The T cell receptor (beta chain) described here comes from a study of blood T cell repertoires in COVID-19. Study details: Both acute and convalescent COVID-19 samples were obtained from the United States, Italy and Spain.

This table comes from immunoSEQ multiplex PCR, and its TCRdb copy is limited to in-frame clones, with some not included. The sample lists some 140,000 clones, roughly 78% occurring once. With V trimmed by 6 bases and J by 2 bases, 4 bases remained unmatched. This CDR3 has 13 amino acids. This clone has just a few counts. This rearrangement joins TRBV12-3 or TRBV12-4 to TRBJ2-7; 7 bases align to TRBD1. The specimen was peripheral blood. The receptor was derived from a man aged 60 to 75 with acute or convalescent COVID-19. The CDR3 nucleotides are TGTGCCAGCAGACAGGGGCAGACCTACGAGCAGTACTTC. Protein: CASRQGQTYEQYF.